The rows below give T cell receptor beta chains drawn from one sample of a study of a mutant IDH1 vaccine in newly diagnosed glioma. Their cognate antigens are unknown. Measured with immunoSEQ multiplex PCR; TCRdb has only the in-frame clones, and not every one. Found here are over 45,000 clones, 75% to 90% of them singletons; the top ten hold 5% to 8%. The sequencing used PBMCs, collected from a glioma patient whose treatment included an IDH1 peptide vaccine. The receptors stem from a man aged 35-49 years with glioma. CDR3s leave out the opening cysteine and the closing phenylalanine or tryptophan. Fields, in order: CDR3 protein, V gene, D gene, J gene. A D gene is named only where the DNA matches it firmly.

ASGRHVRGQETQY | TRBV7-9 | NA | TRBJ2-5
SVVLETGTQY | TRBV29-1 | NA | TRBJ2-3
ASSYPLAHYNEQF | TRBV6-7 | NA | TRBJ2-1
ASRAREDSNQPQH | TRBV2 | NA | TRBJ1-5
ASSLTSGGTQETQY | TRBV5-1 | TRBD2 | TRBJ2-5
ASSLTGSDTQY | TRBV5-1 | NA | TRBJ2-3
ASSLRTGNQPQH | TRBV5-6 | TRBD1 | TRBJ1-5
ASSRDRPNGYT | TRBV4-1 | NA | TRBJ1-2
ASSEEENQPQH | TRBV6-4 | NA | TRBJ1-5
ASSDHGKGDEQY | TRBV6-1 | NA | TRBJ2-7
ASSQQGGSEKLF | TRBV5-1 | NA | TRBJ1-4
ASNPGRTNSPLH | TRBV2 | NA | TRBJ1-6
ASSPGFLAGRTKSGELF | TRBV18 | TRBD2 | TRBJ2-2
ASSYSRGRNSPLH | TRBV6-5 | NA | TRBJ1-6
ASSAQWKDTQY | TRBV2 | NA | TRBJ2-3
ASGLDNDRGAPLLYNEQF | TRBV12-5 | TRBD1 | TRBJ2-1
ASSRQDRGYGYT | TRBV5-4 | TRBD1 | TRBJ1-2
SVRAGGSSSYEQY | TRBV6-5 | NA | TRBJ2-7